These 25 T cell receptor beta chains were sequenced from one sample in a study of blood T cell repertoires in COVID-19. Clones were read by immunoSEQ multiplex PCR, and TCRdb kept only the in-frame ones, dropping some. The sample holds 110,000 to 150,000 clones, approximately 80% seen once. What was sequenced was peripheral blood. These receptor sequences come from a woman aged 80 or older with acute or convalescent COVID-19.

CDR3 DNA sequence: TGTGCCAGCAGTGACCCGGGACAGGGGGCCGGAGCTTTCTTT. Residues: CASSDPGQGAGAFF. The gene calls are TRBV11-2 and TRBJ1-1; 12 bases align to TRBD1. The CDR3 spans 14 residues. V shed 6 bases, J shed 10 bases, and the junction held 9 bases outside the gene matches. Germline CDR1 and CDR2: SGHAT and FQNNGV.

The J gene is TRBJ1-2, the V gene TRBV5-1, with D possibly TRBD1 on 5 matching bases. Trimming cost V 0 bases and J 2 bases, with 5 bases left between them. Germline values: CDR1 SGHRS, CDR2 YFSETQ. The CDR3 has 13 residues. As DNA, the CDR3 is TGCGCCAGCAGCTTGGCAGGGAACTATGGCTACACCTTC. Its protein is CASSLAGNYGYTF.

Comments on this clone: Mismatch with germline at one junction end may stem from a read error. The chain uses TRBV5-1 and TRBJ1-2; D is uncertain. The germline gives CDR1 SGHRS, CDR2 YFSETQ. This CDR3 comprises 14 residues. Written as DNA, the CDR3 is TGCGCCAGCAGATTGGACCCTAGCGGCTATGGCTACACCTTC. This sequence encodes CASRLDPSGYGYTF. Together with reference TRBV5-1 and TRBJ1-2, the CDR3 gives the full variable domain: KAGVTQTPRYLIKTRGQQVTLSCSPISGHRSVSWYQQTPGQGLQFLFEYFSETQRNKGNFPGRFSGRQFSNSRSEMNVSTLELGDSALYLCASRLDPSGYGYTFGSGTRLTVV.

This chain joins TRBV5-1 and TRBJ1-6; 9 bases map to TRBD1. The CDR3 runs to 17 residues. Germline CDR1 SGHRS, CDR2 YFSETQ. The J segment lost 8 bases and the V segment lost 2 bases, leaving 11 bases of the junction unmatched. The CDR3 loop reads CASSFIGTGGSDSPLHF. Here the CDR3 DNA reads TGCGCCAGCAGCTTTATCGGAACAGGGGGCTCGGATTCACCCCTCCACTTT.

CDR3 residues: CASSLEPSGYNSNQPQHF. The CDR3, as DNA: TGCGCCAGCAGCTTAGAACCCTCGGGTTACAATAGCAATCAGCCCCAGCATTTT. The rearrangement links TRBV5-1 to TRBJ1-5; D remains unclear. The length of the CDR3 is 18 residues. The germline V gene has CDR1 SGHRS and CDR2 YFSETQ. V was clipped by 2 bases and J by 0 bases, with 18 bases between them.

This clone was observed a single time. The chain has TRBV29-1 and TRBJ1-1, with D possibly being TRBD1 (5 bases). The CDR3 has 14 residues. The ends were cut back, 0 bases at V and 1 base at J, with 9 bases in the middle. In germline, CDR1 is SQVTM, CDR2 ANQGSEA. In DNA, the CDR3 is TGCAGCGTTGAAGATCGGGGGGGGAACACTGAAGCTTTCTTT. It is translated as CSVEDRGGNTEAFF.

The chain employs TRBV18 and TRBJ2-2; 7 nucleotides line up with TRBD1. This CDR3 has 16 residues. Germline assignment: CDR1 KGHSH and CDR2 LQKENI. The V and J ends lost 3 bases and 0 bases, in that order; junction bases with no gene match: 4. CDR3 residues: CASSPTGAANTGELFF. The CDR3 nucleotides are TGTGCCAGCTCACCTACAGGGGCCGCGAACACCGGGGAGCTGTTTTTT. The variable domain in full, completed from reference TRBV18 and TRBJ2-2, reads NAGVMQNPRHLVRRRGQEARLRCSPMKGHSHVYWYRQLPEEGLKFMVYLQKENIIDESGMPKERFSAEFPKEGPSILRIQQVVRGDSAAYFCASSPTGAANTGELFFGEGSRLTVL.

V gene TRBV2 combines with J gene TRBJ1-2, with TRBD1 matching over 7 bases. J gave up 2 bases and V 4 bases, and 4 bases lay outside the gene matches. The CDR3 has 14 amino acids. Looked up from germline, CDR1 is SNHLY and CDR2 is FYNNEI. Here the CDR3 reads CASSGGRGNYGYTF. In DNA, the CDR3 is TGTGCCAGCAGTGGTGGCAGGGGGAACTATGGCTACACCTTC.

The count of this clone is one. This chain joins TRBV19 and TRBJ2-3; D not resolved. The CDR3 is 14 amino acids. Germline CDR1 and CDR2: LNHDA and SQIVND (reference sequence). V lost 6 bases to trimming and J lost 1 base, with 11 bases between them. The CDR3 loop reads CASSQTVGTDTQYF. CDR3 coding DNA: TGTGCCAGTAGCCAGACTGTTGGCACAGATACGCAGTATTTT. The full variable domain, in which reference TRBV19 and TRBJ2-3 provide the parts outside the CDR3, is DGGITQSPKYLFRKEGQNVTLSCEQNLNHDAMYWYRQDPGQGLRLIYYSQIVNDFQKGDIAEGYSVSREKKESFPLTVTSAQKNPTAFYLCASSQTVGTDTQYFGPGTRLTVL.

The rearrangement joins TRBV5-4 to TRBJ1-2; maybe TRBD1 (5 bases). Germline loops: CDR1 SGHNT, CDR2 YYREEE (reference sequence). The length of the CDR3 is 14 residues. V was trimmed by 5 bases and J by 2 bases, leaving 13 bases between them. CDR3 in amino acids: CASRAWGDNYGYTF. CDR3 bases: TGTGCCAGCAGAGCTTGGGGGGACAACTATGGCTACACCTTC.

For the CDR3, the DNA is TGTGCCAGCAGCCGGACAGGGGGCTTGGAAGAGACCCAGTACTTC. Its protein is CASSRTGGLEETQYF. The chain links TRBV6-5 to TRBJ2-5; TRBD1 aligns across 11 bases. Trimming removed 6 bases from V and 3 bases from J; junction bases left unmatched: 6. CDR1 MNHEY and CDR2 SVGAGI come from the germline V gene. CDR3 length: 15 amino acids.

The chain recombines TRBV7-2 with TRBJ1-6; 8 nucleotides align to TRBD1. After removal of 4 bases from V and 6 bases from J, the junction contained 2 bases not matched to a gene. The CDR3 sequence is 14 residues long. Per germline, CDR1 SGHTA and CDR2 FQGNSA. The CDR3 loop reads CASSSTGVNSPLHF. For the CDR3, the DNA is TGTGCCAGCAGCTCGACAGGGGTTAATTCACCCCTCCACTTT.

This clone was found once. This rearrangement joins TRBV27 to TRBJ2-1, with 10 bases that match TRBD2. Losses at the gene ends were 6 bases for V and 9 bases for J; bases not matched to a gene: 11. The CDR3 loop spans 15 amino acids. The germline CDR1 and CDR2 sequences are MNHEY and SMNVEV (reference sequence). In DNA, the CDR3 is TGTGCCAGCAGGTATAGCGGGGGGCCCATTTTTGAGCAGTTCTTC. Residues: CASRYSGGPIFEQFF.

This chain uses TRBV3-1 (or the pseudogene TRBV3-2) with TRBJ2-5, with TRBD1 identical over 7 bases. Trimming at V came to 5 bases and at J to 1 base, leaving 4 bases not matched to a gene. The CDR3 is made up of 14 amino acids. CDR1 LGHDT and CDR2 YNNKEL come from the germline V gene (reference sequence). The CDR3, as DNA: TGTGCCAGCAGCTACAGACAGGGCCAAGAGACCCAGTACTTC. It encodes CASSYRQGQETQYF.

This chain links TRBV19 with TRBJ2-7; tentative D call: TRBD2 (5 bases). Germline V gives CDR1 LNHDA, CDR2 SQIVND (reference sequence). V lost 3 bases and J 5 bases, leaving 14 bases between the germline ends. The CDR3 consists of 14 residues. The CDR3 loop reads CASSILASPDEQYF. DNA for the CDR3: TGTGCCAGTAGTATCCTAGCATCTCCAGACGAGCAGTACTTC.

The rearrangement uses TRBV7-9 and TRBJ1-5; D uncertain. Trimming removed 5 bases at V and 4 bases at J, with 15 bases between. The germline CDR1 and CDR2 sequences are SEHNR and FQNEAQ (reference sequence). This CDR3 has 15 residues. The CDR3 coding sequence is TGTGCCAGCAGCCCCATCGGACGGGAGAATCAGCCCCAGCATTTT. Its protein product is CASSPIGRENQPQHF.

The chain employs TRBV6-5 and TRBJ1-2; D may be TRBD1 (5 bases). V gave up 0 bases and J gave up 6 bases, with 11 bases separating them. The CDR3 runs 14 residues. Germline CDR1 reads MNHEY; CDR2 reads SVGAGI. CDR3 loop: CASSYSTRENGYTF. DNA of the CDR3: TGTGCCAGCAGTTACTCGACCAGGGAAAATGGCTACACCTTC.

The chain employs TRBV23-1 and TRBJ1-5; 8 bases fit TRBD1. TRBV23-1 is marked as an open reading frame, function uncertain. The CDR3 runs to 19 residues. V trimming: 2 bases; J trimming: 0 bases; junction bases outside the gene matches: 12. CDR3 bases: TGCGCCAGCAGTCAAATCCTTGGAGGACAGGGCGATAGCAATCAGCCCCAGCATTTT. This translates into CASSQILGGQGDSNQPQHF.

The chain carries TRBV18 and TRBJ1-3; TRBD1 aligns across 9 bases. Germline trimming cut 2 bases from V and 3 bases from J; bases unmatched to any gene: 5. The CDR3 sequence is 16 residues long. CDR1 and CDR2 from the germline V gene are KGHSH and LQKENI. The CDR3 protein is CASSPWTGAGGNTIYF. The DNA for the CDR3 is TGTGCCAGCTCACCATGGACAGGGGCTGGTGGAAACACCATATATTTT.

This rearrangement joins TRBV19 to TRBJ1-2; TRBD1 agrees at 11 bases. Germline-derived CDR1 and CDR2 are LNHDA and SQIVND (reference sequence). V shed 6 bases and J 3 bases; nucleotides not matched to a gene: 3. There are 14 residues in the CDR3. Here the CDR3 reads CASSLGQGDYGYTF. The CDR3 region has the DNA TGTGCCAGTAGCCTGGGACAGGGGGACTATGGCTACACCTTC.

The chain carries TRBV25-1 and TRBJ1-6; D might be TRBD1 (5 bases). The CDR3 runs 13 residues. Germline CDR1 MGHDK, CDR2 SYGVNS. Trimming shortened V by 6 bases and J by 2 bases, and 5 bases separated the two germline ends. CDR3 amino acids: CASRDTYNSPLHF. CDR3 coding DNA: TGTGCCAGCAGGGACACCTATAATTCACCCCTCCACTTT.

This sequence joins TRBV15 and TRBJ1-3; D is unclear. The CDR3 extends over 14 amino acids. Germline V gives CDR1 LNHNV, CDR2 YYDKDF (reference sequence). The germline V and J ends were trimmed by 0 bases and 0 bases, with 3 bases remaining between them. This CDR3 is CATSRDISGNTIYF. The CDR3 nucleotides read TGTGCCACCAGCAGAGATATCTCTGGAAACACCATATATTTT.

A remark on this clone: The same CDR3 arises from other DNA sequences in this sample as well. The rearrangement uses TRBV6-5 and TRBJ1-1; tentatively, D is TRBD1 (6 bases). Trimming cost V 2 bases and J 3 bases, with 10 bases left between them. The CDR3 length is 14 residues. In germline, CDR1 is MNHEY, CDR2 SVGAGI. CDR3 protein: CASSYRGGDTEAFF. The CDR3 DNA sequence: TGTGCCAGCAGTTACAGGGGGGGGGACACTGAAGCTTTCTTT.

The chain has TRBV5-5 and TRBJ1-1, with D perhaps matching TRBD1 (5 bases). Trimming stripped 3 bases from V and 5 bases from J, with 14 bases between. Looked up from germline, CDR1 is SGHKS and CDR2 is YYEKEE (reference sequence). CDR3 length: 14 residues. The DNA for the CDR3 is TGTGCCAGCAGCTCCCCGGGCACAGGAACTGAAGCTTTCTTT. This translates into CASSSPGTGTEAFF. The complete variable domain, with remaining parts taken from reference TRBV5-5 and TRBJ1-1, reads DAGVTQSPTHLIKTRGQQVTLRCSPISGHKSVSWYQQVLGQGPQFIFQYYEKEERGRGNFPDRFSARQFPNYSSELNVNALLLGDSALYLCASSSPGTGTEAFFGQGTRLTVV.

This CDR3 is CASSPGQGFEAFF. The CDR3, as DNA: TGTGCCAGCAGCCCGGGACAGGGATTTGAAGCTTTCTTT. The chain has TRBV3-1 (or the pseudogene TRBV3-2) and TRBJ1-1; 9 nucleotides line up with TRBD1. Unmatched junction bases numbered 4, after V lost 4 bases and J lost 7 bases. The CDR3 has 13 amino acids. Germline assignment: CDR1 LGHDT and CDR2 YNNKEL (reference sequence).